This T cell receptor beta chain was obtained from a study of OX40 agonist ivuxolimab in advanced cancers. A note on this clone: Its matching antigen is unknown.

Clones were sequenced by immunoSEQ multiplex PCR, and TCRdb holds only the in-frame ones, with some missing. This sample has tens of thousands of clones, with just under 85% found just once. Study outcomes and limitations: Not determined was the antigen specificity of the expanded peripheral T cells. CD8+ T cells averaged more expanded clones than CD4+.

The sample in question was CD4+ or CD8+ T cells sorted from blood, obtained in a trial of the OX40 agonist ivuxolimab. This clonotype was sampled from an adult with an advanced solid tumor such as melanoma, head and neck, liver or kidney cancer.

CDR3 sequence (DNA): TGTGCCAGCAGCTGGGCCGTGGAGCAGTACTTC. Translation: CASSWAVEQYF. The V call is TRBV2, the J call TRBJ2-7, with unresolved D. With 6 bases removed from V and 7 bases from J, the gap between germline ends came to 10 bases. Germline lookup yields CDR1 SNHLY and CDR2 FYNNEI. The CDR3 covers 11 residues.